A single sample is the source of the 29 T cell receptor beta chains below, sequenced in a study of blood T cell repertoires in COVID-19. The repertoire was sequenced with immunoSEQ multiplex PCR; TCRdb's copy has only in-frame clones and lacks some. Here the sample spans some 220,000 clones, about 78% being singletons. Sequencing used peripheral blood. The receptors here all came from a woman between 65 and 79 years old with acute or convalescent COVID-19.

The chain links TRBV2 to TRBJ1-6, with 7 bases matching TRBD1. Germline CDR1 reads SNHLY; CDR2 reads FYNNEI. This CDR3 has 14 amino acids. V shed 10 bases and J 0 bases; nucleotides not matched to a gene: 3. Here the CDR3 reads CATRTGSYNSPLHF. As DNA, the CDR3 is TGTGCCACCCGGACAGGCTCCTATAATTCACCCCTCCACTTT.

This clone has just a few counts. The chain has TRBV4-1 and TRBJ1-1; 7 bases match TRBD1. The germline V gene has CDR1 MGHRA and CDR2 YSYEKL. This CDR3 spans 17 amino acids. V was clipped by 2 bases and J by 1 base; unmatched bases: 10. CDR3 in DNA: TGCGCCAGCAGCCAAAACCCAGGGGGGAAAGGGAACACTGAAGCTTTCTTT. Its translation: CASSQNPGGKGNTEAFF.

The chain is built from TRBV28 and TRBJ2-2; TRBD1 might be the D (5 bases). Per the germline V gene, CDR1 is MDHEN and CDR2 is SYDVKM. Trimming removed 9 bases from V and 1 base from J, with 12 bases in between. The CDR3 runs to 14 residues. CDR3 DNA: TGTGCCAGTTTCCCCGGACAGAACACCGGGGAGCTGTTTTTT. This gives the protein CASFPGQNTGELFF.

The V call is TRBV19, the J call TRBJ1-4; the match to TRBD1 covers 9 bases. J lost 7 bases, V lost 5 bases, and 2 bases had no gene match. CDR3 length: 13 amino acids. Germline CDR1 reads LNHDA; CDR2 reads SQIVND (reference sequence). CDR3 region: CASSEGQGEKLFF. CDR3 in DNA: TGTGCCAGTAGTGAGGGACAGGGTGAAAAACTGTTTTTT.

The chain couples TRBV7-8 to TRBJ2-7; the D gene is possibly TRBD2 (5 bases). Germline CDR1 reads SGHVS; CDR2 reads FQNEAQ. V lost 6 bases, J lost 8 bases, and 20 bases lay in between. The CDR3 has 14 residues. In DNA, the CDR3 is TGTGCCAGCAGTGCCGCGGGCAGATCTACGAAGCAGTACTTC. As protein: CASSAAGRSTKQYF. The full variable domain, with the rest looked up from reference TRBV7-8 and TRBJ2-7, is GAGVSQSPRYKVAKRGQDVALRCDPISGHVSLFWYQQALGQGPEFLTYFQNEAQLDKSGLPSDRFFAERPEGSVSTLKIQRTQQEDSAVYLCASSAAGRSTKQYFGPGTRLTVT.

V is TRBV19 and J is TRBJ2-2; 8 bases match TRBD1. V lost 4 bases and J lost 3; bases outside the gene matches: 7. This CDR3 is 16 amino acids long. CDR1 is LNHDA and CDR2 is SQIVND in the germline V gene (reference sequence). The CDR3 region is CASSTRQGIHTGELFF. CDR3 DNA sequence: TGTGCCAGTAGTACACGACAGGGGATTCACACCGGGGAGCTGTTTTTT. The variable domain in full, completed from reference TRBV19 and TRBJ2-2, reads DGGITQSPKYLFRKEGQNVTLSCEQNLNHDAMYWYRQDPGQGLRLIYYSQIVNDFQKGDIAEGYSVSREKKESFPLTVTSAQKNPTAFYLCASSTRQGIHTGELFFGEGSRLTVL.

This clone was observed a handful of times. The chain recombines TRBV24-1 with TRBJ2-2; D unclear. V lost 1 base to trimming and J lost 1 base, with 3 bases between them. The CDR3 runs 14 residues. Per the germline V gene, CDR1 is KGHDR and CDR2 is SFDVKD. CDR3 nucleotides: TGTGCCACCAGTGATTTCCAGAACACCGGGGAGCTGTTTTTT. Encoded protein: CATSDFQNTGELFF.

CDR3 DNA: TGTGCCAGCAGCTTGGGGGGACTTCAGAACACTGAAGCTTTCTTT. Amino acid sequence: CASSLGGLQNTEAFF. The V call is TRBV5-5, the J call TRBJ1-1; D is possibly TRBD1 (5 bases). The germline V gene has CDR1 SGHKS and CDR2 YYEKEE (reference sequence). V dropped 0 bases and J dropped 1 base, with 10 bases sitting between them. The CDR3 sequence is 15 residues long.

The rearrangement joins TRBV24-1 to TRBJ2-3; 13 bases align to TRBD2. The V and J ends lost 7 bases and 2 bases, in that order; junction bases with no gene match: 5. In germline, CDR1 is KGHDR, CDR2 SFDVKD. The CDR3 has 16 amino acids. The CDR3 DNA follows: TGTGCCACCAGCCCCGGGACTAGCGGGGACACAGATACGCAGTATTTT. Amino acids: CATSPGTSGDTDTQYF.

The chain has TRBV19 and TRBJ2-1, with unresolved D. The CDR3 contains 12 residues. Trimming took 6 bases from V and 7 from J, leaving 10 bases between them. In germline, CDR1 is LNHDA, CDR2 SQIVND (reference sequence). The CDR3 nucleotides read TGTGCCAGTAGCGCTATAGTAAATGAGCAGTTCTTC. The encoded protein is CASSAIVNEQFF.

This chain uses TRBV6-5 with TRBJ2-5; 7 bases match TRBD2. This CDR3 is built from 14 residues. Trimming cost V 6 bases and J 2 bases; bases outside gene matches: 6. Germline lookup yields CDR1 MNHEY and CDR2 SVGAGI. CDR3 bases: TGTGCCAGCAGCCCCGGGGGGACTCAAGAGACCCAGTACTTC. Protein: CASSPGGTQETQYF.

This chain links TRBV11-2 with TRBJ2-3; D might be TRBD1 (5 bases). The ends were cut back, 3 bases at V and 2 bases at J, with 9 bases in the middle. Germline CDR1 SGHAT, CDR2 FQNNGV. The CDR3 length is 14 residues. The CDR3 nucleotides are TGTGCCAGCAGCTTGCAGGGTACCACAGATACGCAGTATTTT. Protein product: CASSLQGTTDTQYF.

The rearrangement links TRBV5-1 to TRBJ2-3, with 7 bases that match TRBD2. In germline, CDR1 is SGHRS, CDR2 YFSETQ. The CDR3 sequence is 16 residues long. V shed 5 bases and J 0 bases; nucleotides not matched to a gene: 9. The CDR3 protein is CASSSMTSTSTDTQYF. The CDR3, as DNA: TGCGCCAGCAGTTCTATGACTAGCACTAGCACAGATACGCAGTATTTT.

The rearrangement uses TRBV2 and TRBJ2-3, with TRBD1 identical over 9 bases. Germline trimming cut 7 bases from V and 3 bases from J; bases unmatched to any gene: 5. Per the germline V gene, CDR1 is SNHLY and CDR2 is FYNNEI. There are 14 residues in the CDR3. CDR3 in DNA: TGTGCCAGCAAGGGGGACAGGGTGACAGATACGCAGTATTTT. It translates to CASKGDRVTDTQYF.

CDR3 bases: TGTGCCAGCTCACTCGGGACAGGCGATGAAAAACTGTTTTTT. This gives the protein CASSLGTGDEKLFF. This chain connects TRBV18 to TRBJ1-4, with 8 bases lining up with TRBD1. Germline CDR1 is KGHSH and CDR2 is LQKENI. The junction had 4 bases not matched to a gene; V was cut back by 4 bases and J by 6 bases. The CDR3 contains 14 residues.

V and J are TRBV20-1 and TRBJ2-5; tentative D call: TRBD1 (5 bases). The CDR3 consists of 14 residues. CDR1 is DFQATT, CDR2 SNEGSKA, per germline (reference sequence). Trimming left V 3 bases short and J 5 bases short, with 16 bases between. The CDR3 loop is CSASSQGGRETQYF. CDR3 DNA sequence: TGCAGTGCTAGTTCCCAGGGTGGTAGGGAGACCCAGTACTTC.

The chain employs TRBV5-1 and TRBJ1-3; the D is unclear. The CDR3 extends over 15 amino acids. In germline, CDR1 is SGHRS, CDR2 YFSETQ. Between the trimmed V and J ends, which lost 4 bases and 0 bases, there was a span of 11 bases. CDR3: CASSETGSSGNTIYF. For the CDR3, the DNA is TGCGCCAGCAGCGAGACGGGTAGCTCTGGAAACACCATATATTTT.

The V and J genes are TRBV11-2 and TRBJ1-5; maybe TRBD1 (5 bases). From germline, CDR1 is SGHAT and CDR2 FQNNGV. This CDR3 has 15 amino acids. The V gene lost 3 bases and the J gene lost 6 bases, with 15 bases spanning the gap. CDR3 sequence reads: CASSFGAGLFQPQHF. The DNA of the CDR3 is TGTGCCAGCAGCTTTGGAGCAGGGCTTTTTCAGCCCCAGCATTTT.

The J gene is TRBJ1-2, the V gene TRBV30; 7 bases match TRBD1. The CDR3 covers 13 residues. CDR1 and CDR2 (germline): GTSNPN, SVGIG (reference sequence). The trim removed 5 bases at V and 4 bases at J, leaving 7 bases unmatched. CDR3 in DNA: TGTGCCTGGGCCCGGGACAGACCCTATGGCTACACCTTC. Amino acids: CAWARDRPYGYTF.

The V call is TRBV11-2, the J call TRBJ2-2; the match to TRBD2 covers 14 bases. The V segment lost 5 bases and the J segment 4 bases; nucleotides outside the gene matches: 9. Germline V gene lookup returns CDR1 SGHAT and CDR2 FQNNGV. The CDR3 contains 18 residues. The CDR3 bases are TGTGCCAGCAGCCGAGGACTAGCGGGGGGCCGCGGCACCGGGGAGCTGTTTTTT. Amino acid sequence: CASSRGLAGGRGTGELFF.

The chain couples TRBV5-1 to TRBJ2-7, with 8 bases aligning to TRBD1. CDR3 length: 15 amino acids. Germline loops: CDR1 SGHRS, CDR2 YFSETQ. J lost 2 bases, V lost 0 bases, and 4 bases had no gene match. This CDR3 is CASSLADRGPYEQYF. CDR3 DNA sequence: TGCGCCAGCAGCTTGGCCGACAGGGGACCCTACGAGCAGTACTTC.

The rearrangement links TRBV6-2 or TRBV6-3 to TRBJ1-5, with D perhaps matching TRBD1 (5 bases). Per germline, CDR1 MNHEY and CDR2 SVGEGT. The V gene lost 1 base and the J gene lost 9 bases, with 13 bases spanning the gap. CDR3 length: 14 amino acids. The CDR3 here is CASSYWAGQGPQHF. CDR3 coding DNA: TGTGCCAGCAGTTACTGGGCAGGCCAGGGGCCCCAGCATTTT.

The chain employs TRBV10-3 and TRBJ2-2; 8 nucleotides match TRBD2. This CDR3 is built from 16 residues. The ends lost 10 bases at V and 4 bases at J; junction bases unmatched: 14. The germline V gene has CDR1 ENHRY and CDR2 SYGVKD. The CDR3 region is CATSPVSGGPTGELFF. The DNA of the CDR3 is TGTGCCACCTCCCCCGTCTCGGGGGGGCCCACCGGGGAGCTGTTTTTT.

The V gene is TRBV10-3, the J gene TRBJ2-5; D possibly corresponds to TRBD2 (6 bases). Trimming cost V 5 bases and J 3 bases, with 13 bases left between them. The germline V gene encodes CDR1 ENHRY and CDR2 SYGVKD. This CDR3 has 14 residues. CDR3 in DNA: TGTGCCATCAGTCCACCTAGCGTAAAAGAGACCCAGTACTTC. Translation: CAISPPSVKETQYF.

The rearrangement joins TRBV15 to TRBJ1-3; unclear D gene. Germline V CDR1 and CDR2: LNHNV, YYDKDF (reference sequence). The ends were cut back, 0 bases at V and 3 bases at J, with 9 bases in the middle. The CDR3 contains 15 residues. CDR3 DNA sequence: TGTGCCACCAGCAGAGATCGGTACGGTGGAAACACCATATATTTT. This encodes CATSRDRYGGNTIYF.

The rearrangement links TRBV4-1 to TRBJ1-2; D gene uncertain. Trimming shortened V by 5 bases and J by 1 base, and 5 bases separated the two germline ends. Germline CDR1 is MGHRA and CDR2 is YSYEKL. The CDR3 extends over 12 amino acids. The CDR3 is CASSENNYGYTF. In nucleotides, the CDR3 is TGCGCCAGCAGCGAGAATAACTATGGCTACACCTTC.

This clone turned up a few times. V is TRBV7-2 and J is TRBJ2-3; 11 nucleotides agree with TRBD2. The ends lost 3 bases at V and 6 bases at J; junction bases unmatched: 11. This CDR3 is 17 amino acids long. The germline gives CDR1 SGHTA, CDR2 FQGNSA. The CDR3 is CASSFSPASGGMDTQYF. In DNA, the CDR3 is TGTGCCAGCAGCTTCTCTCCGGCTAGCGGGGGGATGGATACGCAGTATTTT.

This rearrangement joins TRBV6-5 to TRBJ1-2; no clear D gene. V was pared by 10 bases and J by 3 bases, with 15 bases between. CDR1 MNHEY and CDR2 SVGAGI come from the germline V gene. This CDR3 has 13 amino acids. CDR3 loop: CANSHDIYYGYTF. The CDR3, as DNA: TGTGCCAACAGCCACGACATTTACTATGGCTACACCTTC.

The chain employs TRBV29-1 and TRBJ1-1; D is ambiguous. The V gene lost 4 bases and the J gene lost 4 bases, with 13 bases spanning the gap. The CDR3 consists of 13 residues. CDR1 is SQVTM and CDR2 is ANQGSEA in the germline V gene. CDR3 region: CSVVGQVGTEAFF. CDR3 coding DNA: TGCAGCGTTGTTGGGCAGGTCGGCACTGAAGCTTTCTTT.